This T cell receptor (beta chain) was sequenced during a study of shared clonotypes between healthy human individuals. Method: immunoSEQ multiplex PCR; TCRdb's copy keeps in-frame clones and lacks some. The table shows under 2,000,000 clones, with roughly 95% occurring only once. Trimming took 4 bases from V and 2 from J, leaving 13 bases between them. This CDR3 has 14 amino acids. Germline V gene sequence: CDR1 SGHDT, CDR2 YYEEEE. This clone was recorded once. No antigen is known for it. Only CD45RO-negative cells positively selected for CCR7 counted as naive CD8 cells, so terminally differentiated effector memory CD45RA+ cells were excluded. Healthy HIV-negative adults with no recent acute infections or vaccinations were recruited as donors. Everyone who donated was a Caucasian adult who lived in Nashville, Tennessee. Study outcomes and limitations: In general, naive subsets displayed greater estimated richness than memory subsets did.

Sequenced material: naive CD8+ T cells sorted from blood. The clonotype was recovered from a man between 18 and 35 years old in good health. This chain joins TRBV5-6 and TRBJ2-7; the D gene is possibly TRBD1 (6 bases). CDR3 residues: CASSATGKPYEQYF. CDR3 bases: TGTGCCAGCAGCGCTACAGGGAAACCCTACGAGCAGTACTTC.